These 25 T cell receptor beta chains were sequenced from one sample in a study of blood T cell repertoires in COVID-19. Some clones are missing from TCRdb's copy, which holds only in-frame ones; the method was immunoSEQ multiplex PCR. The top ten hold approximately 4.4% of the sample, which has tens of thousands of clones, about 71% seen once. Sequences were obtained from peripheral blood. These receptors were collected from a woman aged 45-59 years with acute or convalescent COVID-19.

V is TRBV24-1 and J is TRBJ1-2; D may be TRBD1 (5 bases). Per the germline V gene, CDR1 is KGHDR and CDR2 is SFDVKD. This CDR3 is built from 14 residues. Trimming shortened V by 5 bases and J by 4 bases, and 13 bases separated the two germline ends. CDR3 coding DNA: TGTGCCACCAGTGGTTCCCGGGACTTCTATGGCTACACCTTC. It translates to CATSGSRDFYGYTF.

This clone has only a few counts. The J gene is TRBJ1-3, the V gene TRBV2, with 8 positions matching TRBD1. CDR3 size: 14 residues. V was clipped by 5 bases and J by 7 bases; unmatched bases: 7. Germline V gene data show CDR1 as SNHLY and CDR2 as FYNNEI. The CDR3 loop is CASSSRQGTNTIYF. DNA for the CDR3: TGTGCCAGCAGTTCTCGACAGGGGACGAACACCATATATTTT.

The chain has TRBV19 and TRBJ2-1, with a possible D match to TRBD2 (6 bases). Germline V gene sequence: CDR1 LNHDA, CDR2 SQIVND (reference sequence). This CDR3 has 15 residues. Trimming shortened V by 3 bases and J by 5 bases, and 14 bases separated the two germline ends. CDR3 sequence reads: CASSISHGGNNEQFF. In DNA form, the CDR3 reads TGTGCCAGTAGTATCTCCCACGGGGGAAACAATGAGCAGTTCTTC.

The rearrangement uses TRBV19 and TRBJ2-4, with TRBD1 matching 9 bases. The junction had 10 bases not matched to a gene; V was cut back by 7 bases and J by 6 bases. The germline gives CDR1 LNHDA, CDR2 SQIVND (reference sequence). The CDR3 extends over 15 amino acids. The CDR3 DNA reads TGTGCCAGTAAAGGGGGAGGGACAGGGCCAAACATTCAGTACTTC. The encoded protein is CASKGGGTGPNIQYF.

This clone showed up just once. J is TRBJ2-5 and V is TRBV28; 9 bases fit TRBD1. Germline-derived CDR1 and CDR2 are MDHEN and SYDVKM. V was pared by 4 bases and J by 5 bases, with 8 bases of the junction left unmatched. The CDR3 totals 15 residues. The CDR3 DNA follows: TGTGCCAGCAGTTCCCGTGGGACAGGGAGTGAGACCCAGTACTTC. It translates to CASSSRGTGSETQYF.

The CDR3 sequence is CASSADGGVEQYF. CDR3 bases: TGTGCCAGCAGTGCCGATGGGGGGGTCGAGCAGTACTTC. V usage is TRBV2 and J usage is TRBJ2-7; 7 nucleotides match TRBD2. Germline CDR1 is SNHLY and CDR2 is FYNNEI. Germline trimming cut 4 bases from V and 6 bases from J; bases unmatched to any gene: 6. This CDR3 has 13 residues.

J is TRBJ1-6 and V is TRBV5-4; 9 positions match TRBD1. Losses at the gene ends were 0 bases for V and 1 base for J; bases not matched to a gene: 2. There are 17 residues in the CDR3. Looked up from germline, CDR1 is SGHNT and CDR2 is YYREEE (reference sequence). The CDR3 here is CASSLGQGDSYNSPLHF. The CDR3 nucleotides read TGTGCCAGCAGCTTGGGACAGGGGGATTCCTATAATTCACCCCTCCACTTT.

This CDR3 is CASRPTGGNEQFF. DNA of the CDR3: TGTGCCAGCAGACCAACAGGGGGGAATGAGCAGTTCTTC. The chain is built from TRBV28 and TRBJ2-1, with TRBD1 matching over 8 bases. The V segment lost 6 bases and the J segment 7 bases; nucleotides outside the gene matches: 5. In germline, CDR1 is MDHEN, CDR2 SYDVKM. The CDR3 covers 13 residues.

The V call is TRBV7-2, the J call TRBJ1-1, with 7 bases matching TRBD1. The V segment lost 5 bases and the J segment 8 bases; nucleotides outside the gene matches: 14. Germline V gives CDR1 SGHTA, CDR2 FQGNSA. The CDR3 length is 15 residues. CDR3 DNA sequence: TGTGCCAGCAGCCCCGAGGTGGCAGGGGGGAGGGAAGCTTTCTTT. It specifies CASSPEVAGGREAFF.

The rearrangement joins TRBV27 to TRBJ1-6; D ambiguous. Germline values: CDR1 MNHEY, CDR2 SMNVEV (reference sequence). The V end was cut by 0 bases, the J end by 0 bases, with 12 bases between. This CDR3 has 18 residues. The CDR3 protein is CASSLSGSAGSYNSPLHF. CDR3 bases: TGTGCCAGCAGTTTATCGGGCAGCGCGGGCTCCTATAATTCACCCCTCCACTTT.

This CDR3 is CASSFQGADTQYF. As DNA, the CDR3 is TGTGCCAGCAGTTTCCAAGGGGCAGATACGCAGTATTTT. This chain uses TRBV12-3 or TRBV12-4 with TRBJ2-3, with D possibly being TRBD1 (5 bases). The CDR3 loop spans 13 amino acids. V gave up 3 bases and J gave up 4 bases, with 8 bases separating them.

In its sample, this clone was seen once. The chain is built from TRBV6-5 and TRBJ1-3, with D possibly TRBD1 on 5 matching bases. The V end was cut by 2 bases, the J end by 2 bases, with 13 bases between. This CDR3 has 16 amino acids. Germline values: CDR1 MNHEY, CDR2 SVGAGI. The CDR3, as DNA: TGTGCCAGCAGTTACCGCGACAGTACGACTGGAAACACCATATATTTT. Amino acids: CASSYRDSTTGNTIYF.

This clone has more than one count but fewer than ten. This chain joins TRBV6-6 and TRBJ1-3; the D is unclear. Germline-derived CDR1 and CDR2 are MNHNY and SVGAGI (reference sequence). There are 15 residues in the CDR3. Trimming removed 7 bases at V and 0 bases at J, with 13 bases between. CDR3 DNA: TGTGCCAGCAACCGAGGCGGAAACTCTGGAAACACCATATATTTT. As protein: CASNRGGNSGNTIYF.

This rearrangement joins TRBV19 to TRBJ1-1, with 9 bases lining up with TRBD1. Looked up from germline, CDR1 is LNHDA and CDR2 is SQIVND (reference sequence). J gave up 4 bases and V 8 bases, and 8 bases lay outside the gene matches. This CDR3 comprises 14 residues. The CDR3 protein is CASHRDRAFTEAFF. In DNA form, the CDR3 reads TGTGCCAGTCACCGGGACAGGGCATTCACTGAAGCTTTCTTT. Based on the CDR3 plus reference TRBV19 and TRBJ1-1, the full variable domain is DGGITQSPKYLFRKEGQNVTLSCEQNLNHDAMYWYRQDPGQGLRLIYYSQIVNDFQKGDIAEGYSVSREKKESFPLTVTSAQKNPTAFYLCASHRDRAFTEAFFGQGTRLTVV.

This chain links TRBV7-9 with TRBJ1-1; D is unresolved. Germline V gene sequence: CDR1 SEHNR, CDR2 FQNEAQ (reference sequence). V gave up 5 bases and J gave up 4 bases, with 8 bases separating them. This CDR3 spans 12 amino acids. DNA of the CDR3: TGTGCCAGCAGCCCGTCCCTCACTGAAGCTTTCTTT. Residues: CASSPSLTEAFF.

The V gene is TRBV5-1, the J gene TRBJ2-5; D is ambiguous. The length of the CDR3 is 12 residues. V was trimmed by 4 bases and J by 3 bases, leaving 7 bases between them. The germline CDR1 and CDR2 sequences are SGHRS and YFSETQ. The chain's CDR3 is CASSNMEETQYF. CDR3 DNA sequence: TGCGCCAGCAGCAACATGGAAGAGACCCAGTACTTC.

The chain links TRBV7-3 to TRBJ1-1; 9 nucleotides agree with TRBD1. Germline assignment: CDR1 SGHTA and CDR2 FQGTGA. V shed 4 bases, J shed 4 bases, and the junction held 7 bases outside the gene matches. The CDR3 spans 15 residues. The CDR3 loop reads CASSSTGQGTTEAFF. CDR3 DNA: TGTGCCAGCAGCTCTACCGGACAGGGGACCACTGAAGCTTTCTTT.

The CDR3 here is CASSSPTGGNGYTF. The CDR3 DNA is TGTGCCAGCAGTTCCCCGACAGGGGGCAATGGCTACACCTTC. V and J are TRBV6-2 or TRBV6-3 and TRBJ1-2; TRBD1 agrees at 10 bases. Germline V gene lookup returns CDR1 MNHEY and CDR2 SVGEGT. The CDR3 sequence is 14 residues long. The junction had 5 bases not matched to a gene; V was cut back by 4 bases and J by 6 bases.

The V and J genes are TRBV2 and TRBJ1-5; 9 bases align to TRBD1. This CDR3 has 15 amino acids. The V gene's germline CDR1 is SNHLY and CDR2 FYNNEI. V lost 6 bases, J lost 6 bases, and 9 bases stayed unmatched. The DNA for the CDR3 is TGTGCCAGCAGCCTGAGGACAGGGGAAAGTCAGCCCCAGCATTTT. Translated, it gives CASSLRTGESQPQHF.

The chain recombines TRBV19 with TRBJ1-5, with a tentative D call TRBD1 (6 bases). The CDR3 has 15 amino acids. Per germline, CDR1 LNHDA and CDR2 SQIVND (reference sequence). With 4 bases removed from V and 2 bases from J, the gap between germline ends came to 12 bases. The CDR3 loop is CASSRSPGGNQPQHF. The CDR3, as DNA: TGTGCCAGTAGTAGGTCCCCAGGGGGCAATCAGCCCCAGCATTTT.

A single count supports this clone. This chain joins TRBV3-1 (or the pseudogene TRBV3-2) and TRBJ2-1; no clear D gene. V lost 3 bases to trimming and J lost 13 bases, with 16 bases between them. From germline, CDR1 is LGHDT and CDR2 YNNKEL (reference sequence). The CDR3 extends over 13 amino acids. This CDR3 is CASSQATAPRQFF. Here the CDR3 DNA reads TGTGCCAGCAGCCAGGCAACAGCTCCCAGACAGTTCTTC.

This chain joins TRBV5-1 and TRBJ2-1; 10 bases agree with TRBD1. After removal of 3 bases from V and 6 bases from J, the junction contained 3 bases not matched to a gene. The CDR3 extends over 14 amino acids. The V gene's germline CDR1 is SGHRS and CDR2 YFSETQ. The DNA for the CDR3 is TGCGCCAGCAGCTCCGGGACAGGGGTCAATGAGCAGTTCTTC. Its translation is CASSSGTGVNEQFF.

The chain carries TRBV6-1 and TRBJ1-4; 8 bases agree with TRBD1. The CDR3 is made up of 16 amino acids. Germline CDR1 MNHNS, CDR2 SASEGT. J lost 10 bases, V lost 2 bases, and 12 bases had no gene match. The CDR3, as DNA: TGTGCCAGCAGTGAACGGTCTCGGACAGGGTTGGTAAAACTGTTTTTT. Translating it yields CASSERSRTGLVKLFF.

To note about this clone: The junction shows a germline mismatch at one end, possibly a read error. The chain links TRBV25-1 to TRBJ2-7; D is uncertain. The CDR3 loop spans 15 amino acids. The germline CDR1 and CDR2 sequences are MGHDK and SYGVNS. CDR3 coding DNA: TGTGCCAGCAGTGAAGTGGGCACAGTTGCCTACAAGCAGTACTTC. Encoded protein: CASSEVGTVAYKQYF.

The genes are TRBV5-1 and TRBJ2-3; 7 positions agree with TRBD1. The V segment lost 4 bases and the J segment 5 bases; nucleotides outside the gene matches: 7. CDR1 and CDR2 (germline): SGHRS, YFSETQ. CDR3 length: 14 residues. CDR3 sequence (DNA): TGCGCCAGCAGCGCCGGACAGGCGCGAGATACGCAGTATTTT. It specifies CASSAGQARDTQYF. The variable domain in full, completed from reference TRBV5-1 and TRBJ2-3, reads KAGVTQTPRYLIKTRGQQVTLSCSPISGHRSVSWYQQTPGQGLQFLFEYFSETQRNKGNFPGRFSGRQFSNSRSEMNVSTLELGDSALYLCASSAGQARDTQYFGPGTRLTVL.